The 18 T cell receptor beta chains presented below share a single source sample, sequenced in a study of blood T cell repertoires in COVID-19. Using immunoSEQ multiplex PCR, the repertoire was profiled, and TCRdb retains in-frame clones only, with some absent. The sample carries under 250,000 clones, around 82% recorded once. The source material was peripheral blood. These receptors were collected from a woman aged 30 to 39 who had recovered from COVID-19.

In its sample, this clone was seen a few times. The chain joins TRBV7-5 to TRBJ2-7; no DNA check was done on the table's D call, TRBD2. TRBV7-5 is reported as a pseudogene. The CDR3 contains 14 residues. The CDR3 DNA is TGTGCCAGAAGCCGGTCCGGGTGTCTCCCCGAGCAGTACTTC. It codes for CARSRSGCLPEQYF.

This chain links TRBV10-1 with TRBJ2-3; no clear D. With 8 bases removed from V and 4 bases from J, the gap between germline ends came to 16 bases. This CDR3 contains 14 residues. In germline, CDR1 is WNHNN, CDR2 SYGVQD (reference sequence). This CDR3 is CASSRVSTADTQYF. The CDR3 DNA reads as TGCGCCAGCTCCCGGGTTAGCACCGCAGATACGCAGTATTTT.

In this sample, this clone turned up many times. The J gene is TRBJ2-2, the V gene TRBV27; 9 bases line up with TRBD1. Per the germline V gene, CDR1 is MNHEY and CDR2 is SMNVEV (reference sequence). With V trimmed by 4 bases and J by 5 bases, 11 bases remained unmatched. This CDR3 has 17 amino acids. The DNA for the CDR3 is TGTGCCAGCAGTTCCGTTCCGGGACAGGGAGCTACCGGGGAGCTGTTTTTT. It is translated as CASSSVPGQGATGELFF.

The J gene is TRBJ1-4, the V gene TRBV6-1; 8 bases are a match to TRBD1. The CDR3 spans 17 residues. Trimming at V came to 3 bases and at J to 6 bases, leaving 12 bases not matched to a gene. Germline V gene sequence: CDR1 MNHNS, CDR2 SASEGT. The CDR3 region is CASSEPPTGVQDEKLFF. The CDR3 region has the DNA TGTGCCAGCAGTGAGCCTCCGACAGGGGTACAGGATGAAAAACTGTTTTTT.

The chain uses TRBV7-3 and TRBJ2-5; 8 nucleotides align to TRBD2. There are 14 residues in the CDR3. The V and J ends lost 5 bases and 4 bases, in that order; junction bases with no gene match: 6. Germline V gene lookup returns CDR1 SGHTA and CDR2 FQGTGA. Here the CDR3 reads CASSPTRGGETQYF. The DNA of the CDR3 is TGTGCCAGCAGCCCCACACGGGGGGGAGAGACCCAGTACTTC.

This sequence joins TRBV6-5 and TRBJ1-1; D possibly corresponds to TRBD1 (6 bases). The CDR3 length is 16 residues. Trimming stripped 4 bases from V and 0 bases from J, with 15 bases between. Looked up from germline, CDR1 is MNHEY and CDR2 is SVGAGI. The CDR3 DNA sequence: TGTGCCAGCAGTTCGCGGACAGAAGGTATGAACACTGAAGCTTTCTTT. Its translation is CASSSRTEGMNTEAFF.

The chain has TRBV28 and TRBJ2-2; possible D gene TRBD1, 7 bases. This CDR3 comprises 17 residues. Trimming removed 3 bases from V and 3 bases from J, with 17 bases in between. CDR1 is MDHEN, CDR2 SYDVKM, per germline. The CDR3 sequence: CASSFPTGRIDTGELFF. CDR3 DNA sequence: TGTGCCAGCAGTTTCCCGACAGGGAGGATTGACACCGGGGAGCTGTTTTTT.

This chain connects TRBV7-9 to TRBJ1-3; D is uncertain. Germline V gene data show CDR1 as SEHNR and CDR2 as FQNEAQ (reference sequence). The CDR3 covers 17 residues. The V end was cut by 5 bases, the J end by 0 bases, with 17 bases between. In DNA, the CDR3 is TGTGCCAGCAGCCCGGGCGGGCCCTCAAACTCTGGAAACACCATATATTTT. Amino acid sequence: CASSPGGPSNSGNTIYF.

This chain uses TRBV27 with TRBJ2-5; TRBD2 matches 11 bases. Germline V gene lookup returns CDR1 MNHEY and CDR2 SMNVEV (reference sequence). The CDR3 spans 14 residues. J was trimmed by 5 bases and V by 5 bases; bases with no gene match: 4. CDR3 DNA sequence: TGTGCCAGCAGTCCCTGGACTAGCGGGGAGACCCAGTACTTC. Amino acid sequence: CASSPWTSGETQYF.

V is TRBV5-1 and J is TRBJ2-3; 8 positions agree with TRBD2. V trimming: 0 bases; J trimming: 5 bases; junction bases outside the gene matches: 11. This CDR3 spans 17 amino acids. CDR1 and CDR2 from the germline V gene are SGHRS and YFSETQ. In DNA form, the CDR3 reads TGCGCCAGCAGCTTGGATGGACTAGCTCCCCGAAGAGATACGCAGTATTTT. It translates to CASSLDGLAPRRDTQYF.

The V and J genes are TRBV5-6 and TRBJ2-2, with 9 bases fitting TRBD1. V shed 4 bases and J 3 bases; nucleotides not matched to a gene: 7. The CDR3 is made up of 16 amino acids. From germline, CDR1 is SGHDT and CDR2 YYEEEE. The CDR3 DNA sequence: TGTGCCAGCAGCGTCCGGGACAGGGTCCACACCGGGGAGCTGTTTTTT. Translated: CASSVRDRVHTGELFF.

The chain uses TRBV5-8 and TRBJ2-2; perhaps TRBD2 as D (5 bases). The CDR3 sequence is 17 residues long. The V and J ends lost 2 bases and 0 bases respectively, with 14 bases between them. CDR1 and CDR2 (germline): SGHTS, YDEGEE. In nucleotides, the CDR3 is TGTGCCAGCAGCTTCGGCAGGAGGCTCTCGAACACCGGGGAGCTGTTTTTT. Translation: CASSFGRRLSNTGELFF.

CDR3: CASIVGAANYGYTF. As DNA, the CDR3 is TGTGCCAGCATCGTGGGGGCGGCTAACTATGGCTACACCTTC. The chain uses TRBV6-5 and TRBJ1-2; D is perhaps TRBD1 (6 bases). This CDR3 has 14 residues. Germline values: CDR1 MNHEY, CDR2 SVGAGI. V lost 7 bases, J lost 0 bases, and 12 bases lay in between.

The chain couples TRBV4-2 to TRBJ2-7; 7 bases agree with TRBD2. CDR3 length: 16 amino acids. Germline V CDR1 and CDR2: LGHNA, YNFKEQ. V lost 1 base, J lost 4 bases, and 10 bases stayed unmatched. The CDR3 here is CASSQAGMAGEYEQYF. CDR3 DNA sequence: TGTGCCAGCAGCCAAGCTGGGATGGCGGGGGAATACGAGCAGTACTTC.

The rearrangement uses TRBV7-9 and TRBJ1-2, with a tentative D call TRBD1 (5 bases). Germline CDR1 SEHNR, CDR2 FQNEAQ (reference sequence). Trimming left V 7 bases short and J 8 bases short, with 14 bases between. This CDR3 has 12 residues. CDR3 protein: CASTSPKGGYTF. The CDR3, as DNA: TGTGCCAGCACCTCCCCCAAGGGGGGCTACACCTTC.

This clone was recorded once. The gene calls are TRBV27 and TRBJ1-1; 7 bases are a match to TRBD1. Germline CDR1 MNHEY, CDR2 SMNVEV (reference sequence). CDR3 length equals 15 residues. Germline trimming cut 5 bases from V and 0 bases from J; bases unmatched to any gene: 6. The CDR3 bases are TGTGCCAGCAGTCCTCTAGACAGGGTGAACACTGAAGCTTTCTTT. Protein product: CASSPLDRVNTEAFF.

This clone has just a few counts. The chain joins TRBV30 to TRBJ2-3; D is unclear. CDR1 is GTSNPN, CDR2 SVGIG, per germline (reference sequence). Trimming left V 4 bases short and J 3 bases short, with 14 bases between. The CDR3 is made up of 14 amino acids. In DNA form, the CDR3 reads TGTGCCTGGAATCGGCAGGCTGGGACAGATACGCAGTATTTT. This sequence encodes CAWNRQAGTDTQYF.

The chain uses TRBV5-5 and TRBJ1-6; D gene unclear. V was cut by 5 bases and J by 6 bases, with 18 bases left in between. The CDR3 covers 16 residues. Looked up from germline, CDR1 is SGHKS and CDR2 is YYEKEE (reference sequence). CDR3 sequence (DNA): TGTGCCAGCAGTCCACCAACCGGGAGGATTAATTCACCCCTCCACTTT. This codes for CASSPPTGRINSPLHF. The whole variable domain, filled in from reference TRBV5-5 and TRBJ1-6, reads DAGVTQSPTHLIKTRGQQVTLRCSPISGHKSVSWYQQVLGQGPQFIFQYYEKEERGRGNFPDRFSARQFPNYSSELNVNALLLGDSALYLCASSPPTGRINSPLHFGNGTRLTVT.